The present T cell receptor (beta chain) was sequenced within a study of blood T cell repertoires in COVID-19. The overall study: Nucleic acid was either cDNA or gDNA, and it came from T cells, B-cell-depleted T cells, or PBMCs.

Germline CDR1 and CDR2: MNHNY and SVGAGI (reference sequence). The CDR3 consists of 12 residues. Trimming removed 9 bases from V and 3 bases from J, with 11 bases in between. Source study methods: Nucleated cell counts were estimated from reference gene primer amplification. Clones were read by immunoSEQ multiplex PCR, and TCRdb kept only the in-frame ones, dropping some. V and J calls and clone size come straight from that table; D and trimming were deduced from the DNA. Of approximately 81,000 clones in the sample, 82% were seen once. V and J are TRBV6-6 and TRBJ2-5; weak D call: TRBD1 (6 bases). This clonotype was sampled from a human donor in a cohort sampled during active COVID-19. The sequenced material came from peripheral blood. CDR3 nucleotide sequence: TGTGCCAGTGAGGACAGTGAAGAGACCCAGTACTTC. Encoded protein: CASEDSEETQYF.